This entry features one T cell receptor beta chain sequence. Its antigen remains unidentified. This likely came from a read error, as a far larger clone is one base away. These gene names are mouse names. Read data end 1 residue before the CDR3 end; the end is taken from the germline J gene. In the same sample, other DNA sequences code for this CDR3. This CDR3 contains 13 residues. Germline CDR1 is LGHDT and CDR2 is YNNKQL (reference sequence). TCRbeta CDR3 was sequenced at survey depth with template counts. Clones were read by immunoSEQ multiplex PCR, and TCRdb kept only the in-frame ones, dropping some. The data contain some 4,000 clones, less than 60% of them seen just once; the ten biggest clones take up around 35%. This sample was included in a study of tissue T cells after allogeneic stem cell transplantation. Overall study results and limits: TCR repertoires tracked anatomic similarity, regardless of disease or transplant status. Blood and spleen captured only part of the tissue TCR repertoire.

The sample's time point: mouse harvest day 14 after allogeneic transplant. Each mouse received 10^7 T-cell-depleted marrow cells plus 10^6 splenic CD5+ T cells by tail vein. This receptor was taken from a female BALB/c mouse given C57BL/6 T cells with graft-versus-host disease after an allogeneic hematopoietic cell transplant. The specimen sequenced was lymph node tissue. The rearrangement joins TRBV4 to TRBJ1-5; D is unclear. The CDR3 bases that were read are TGTGCCAGCAGCTCAACAGTCAACCATGCTCCGCTT. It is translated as CASSSTVNHAPL. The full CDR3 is CASSSTVNHAPLF.